Shown below are 31 T cell receptor beta chains from a single sample sequenced in a study of T cells in Graves' hyperthyroidism and ophthalmopathy (dated by TCRdb to about 2019). The library relied on multiplex PCR. Data came from an Illumina HiSeq 2000. The TCR beta CDR3 regions were amplified from RNA transcripts. For the first round of RT-PCR on the TCR CDR3, the HTBI primer set was used together with the Qiagen OneStep RT-PCR kit. The public reads were reanalyzed by TCRdb: fastp trimming at Q25, MiXCR alignment, in-frame beta chains only. Each CDR3 protein gets just one entry, which takes the most common genes and DNA from the rows behind it. A total of about 260,000 distinct CDR3 sequences appear in this sample, about 17% of them only once. In total, the top ten clones hold around 30% of the sample. Sequenced input: blood. The receptors come from a woman aged 18-30 years with Graves' ophthalmopathy.

The chain is built from TRBV28 and TRBJ2-7, with D perhaps TRBD2 (7 bases). The CDR3 spans 16 residues. Germline V gives CDR1 MDHEN, CDR2 SYDVKM. Trimming removed 5 bases at V and 3 bases at J, with 20 bases between. The CDR3, as DNA: TGTGCCAGCAGTGGGGGGGGCGGAAGGACTATCTACGAGCAGTACTTC. It codes for CASSGGGGRTIYEQYF.

In regard to this clonotype: A junction boundary mismatches the germline segment, possibly from a read error. The V gene is TRBV5-1, the J gene TRBJ1-2, with TRBD1 as a possible D gene (6 bases). In germline, CDR1 is SGHRS, CDR2 YFSETQ. This CDR3 has 14 residues. CDR3 nucleotides: TGCGCCAGCGGCTTGTGGCAGGGGAACTATGGCTACGCCTTC. Its translation is CASGLWQGNYGYAF.

There are many counts of this clonotype. The chain recombines TRBV5-6 with TRBJ1-2, with D possibly being TRBD1 (5 bases). With 5 bases removed from V and 2 bases from J, the gap between germline ends came to 10 bases. The length of the CDR3 is 13 residues. Germline V gene lookup returns CDR1 SGHDT and CDR2 YYEEEE. The chain's CDR3 is CASSETVNYGYTF. CDR3 coding DNA: TGTGCCAGCAGTGAGACAGTCAACTATGGCTACACCTTC.

This clonotype appeared many times. CDR3 amino acids: CASSQEDREVGEAFF. The CDR3 nucleotides are TGTGCCAGCAGCCAAGAGGACAGGGAAGTCGGTGAAGCTTTCTTT. V is TRBV3-1 and J is TRBJ1-1, with 8 bases matching TRBD1. CDR1 LGHDT and CDR2 YNNKEL come from the germline V gene (reference sequence). Unmatched junction bases numbered 7, after V lost 0 bases and J lost 7 bases. The CDR3 is 15 amino acids.

This clonotype was seen ten or more times. This chain joins TRBV6-1 and TRBJ1-5; TRBD1 might be the D (5 bases). This CDR3 spans 19 amino acids. Per germline, CDR1 MNHNS and CDR2 SASEGT. V was clipped by 6 bases and J by 0 bases, with 24 bases between them. DNA of the CDR3: TGTGCCAGCAGAGGGAAGGGACTGACCGTCCTGTATAGCAATCAGCCCCAGCATTTT. This codes for CASRGKGLTVLYSNQPQHF.

At least ten counts were recorded for this clonotype. J is TRBJ2-1 and V is TRBV4-1, with D perhaps assigned TRBD1 or TRBD2 (5 bases each). Germline CDR1 and CDR2: MGHRA and YSYEKL. CDR3 length equals 14 residues. V was shortened by 0 bases and J by 6 bases, with 9 bases between the two germline ends. CDR3 bases: TGCGCCAGCAGCCAAGAGGGACGATTCAATGAGCAGTTCTTC. Translation gives CASSQEGRFNEQFF.

This clonotype was seen a handful of times. The DNA for the CDR3 is TGCGCCAGCAGCCCGTCCCGGGACAGGGGGCTTAATGAAAAACTGTTTTTT. Its protein is CASSPSRDRGLNEKLFF. The chain recombines TRBV4-1 with TRBJ1-4; 12 bases fit TRBD1. In germline, CDR1 is MGHRA, CDR2 YSYEKL. The CDR3 has 17 residues. Trimming took 4 bases from V and 4 from J; bases not matched to a gene: 7.

This clonotype came up many times. The CDR3 loop is CASSLEGLAGETQYF. In DNA form, the CDR3 reads TGTGCCAGCAGCTTGGAGGGTCTAGCGGGAGAGACCCAGTACTTC. V is TRBV5-8 and J is TRBJ2-5, with TRBD2 identical over 8 bases. Trimming at V came to 0 bases and at J to 4 bases, leaving 5 bases not matched to a gene. The CDR3 runs to 15 residues. Germline assignment: CDR1 SGHTS and CDR2 YDEGEE.

This chain links TRBV12-3 or TRBV12-4 with TRBJ1-1; 7 bases are shared with TRBD1. Unmatched junction bases numbered 4, after V lost 8 bases and J lost 1 base. This CDR3 has 13 residues. The CDR3 DNA reads TGTGCCAGCGCCCAGGGGGGGAACACTGAAGCTTTCTTT. It specifies CASAQGGNTEAFF.

The table lists this clonotype with a few counts. The chain has TRBV28 and TRBJ1-1, with D perhaps matching TRBD1 (5 bases). CDR1 and CDR2 (germline): MDHEN, SYDVKM. V was clipped by 6 bases and J by 0 bases, with 14 bases between them. This CDR3 is built from 15 residues. The CDR3 protein is CASREQVLMNTEAFF. The CDR3, as DNA: TGTGCCAGCAGGGAACAGGTCTTAATGAACACTGAAGCTTTCTTT.

This clonotype was seen many times. The CDR3 region has the DNA TGTGCCAGCTCACCAGGGGTGAAAGAGACCCAGTACTTC. This gives the protein CASSPGVKETQYF. This chain joins TRBV18 and TRBJ2-5, with D unclear. This CDR3 has 13 amino acids. The germline V and J ends were trimmed by 2 bases and 3 bases, with 7 bases remaining between them. Germline CDR1 and CDR2: KGHSH and LQKENI.

This clonotype was seen at least ten times. The CDR3 spells CASSPRTGAVQPQHF. The CDR3 DNA reads as TGTGCCAGCAGTCCGAGGACAGGGGCTGTTCAGCCCCAGCATTTT. The chain is built from TRBV6-1 and TRBJ1-5; 9 bases agree with TRBD1. V was pared by 5 bases and J by 6 bases, with 8 bases of the junction left unmatched. Germline loops: CDR1 MNHNS, CDR2 SASEGT. The CDR3 is made up of 15 amino acids.

V and J are TRBV20-1 and TRBJ2-2, with unresolved D. The CDR3 spans 12 residues. The V end lost 0 bases, the J end lost 2 bases, and 1 base lay between the germline ends. The V gene's germline CDR1 is DFQATT and CDR2 SNEGSKA (reference sequence). As DNA, the CDR3 is TGCAGTGCTAGAGACAACACCGGGGAGCTGTTTTTT. Protein sequence: CSARDNTGELFF.

This clonotype was seen repeatedly, ten times or more. V usage is TRBV5-1 and J usage is TRBJ2-7, with D tentatively TRBD1 or TRBD2 (5 bases each). Trimming removed 6 bases at V and 1 base at J, with 20 bases between. Per the germline V gene, CDR1 is SGHRS and CDR2 is YFSETQ. The CDR3 runs 16 residues. The DNA of the CDR3 is TGCGCCAGCACTTCTTCTACCGGGACGGTATCCTACGAGCAGTACTTC. It translates to CASTSSTGTVSYEQYF.

This clonotype was recorded many times. The V call is TRBV12-3 or TRBV12-4, the J call TRBJ1-1; no clear D gene. Between the trimmed V and J ends, which lost 2 bases and 0 bases, there was a span of 10 bases. The CDR3 loop spans 15 amino acids. DNA for the CDR3: TGTGCCAGCAGTTTAACATATGGGGTGAACACTGAAGCTTTCTTT. Protein sequence: CASSLTYGVNTEAFF.

CDR3 bases: TGTGCCAGCAGCTTAGGCGGACAGGGAGGATGGCCTGAAGCTTTCTTT. Its translation is CASSLGGQGGWPEAFF. The chain carries TRBV7-9 and TRBJ1-1, with TRBD1 identical over 8 bases. CDR1 and CDR2 from the germline V gene are SEHNR and FQNEAQ (reference sequence). The CDR3 spans 16 residues. V lost 1 base to trimming and J lost 6 bases; unmatched junction nucleotides: 10.

The table lists this clonotype with a few counts. This chain uses TRBV6-4 with TRBJ2-3, with D possibly being TRBD1 or TRBD2 (6 bases each). The CDR3 sequence is 14 residues long. Trimming took 4 bases from V and 2 from J, leaving 10 bases between them. Germline CDR1 reads MRHNA; CDR2 reads SNTAGT. CDR3 sequence: CASSAGEDTDTQYF. The CDR3, as DNA: TGTGCCAGCAGTGCAGGGGAGGACACAGATACGCAGTATTTT.

This clonotype appeared many times. This chain joins TRBV14 and TRBJ2-5, with D perhaps matching TRBD2 (5 bases). The CDR3 is 16 amino acids. Trimming shortened V by 0 bases and J by 2 bases, and 13 bases separated the two germline ends. Germline loops: CDR1 SGHDN, CDR2 FVKESK. DNA of the CDR3: TGTGCCAGCAGCCAAGATCGAGGGAACTTTCAAGAGACCCAGTACTTC. It codes for CASSQDRGNFQETQYF.

This clonotype was recorded at least ten times. V usage is TRBV27 and J usage is TRBJ2-1; D is undetermined. The V gene lost 6 bases and the J gene lost 6 bases, with 9 bases spanning the gap. CDR3 length: 12 residues. Germline-derived CDR1 and CDR2 are MNHEY and SMNVEV (reference sequence). The CDR3 is CASSISPNEQFF. CDR3 sequence (DNA): TGTGCCAGCAGCATTTCCCCCAATGAGCAGTTCTTC.

The chain combines TRBV28 with TRBJ2-7, with D possibly being TRBD1 or TRBD2 (6 bases each). Germline CDR1 is MDHEN and CDR2 is SYDVKM. Trimming took off 6 bases at V and 3 bases at J, with 15 bases between the two ends. The CDR3 consists of 14 residues. The CDR3 nucleotides read TGTGCCAGCAGCTCCCCCGCGGGACACTACGAGCAGTACGTC. It codes for CASSSPAGHYEQYV.

This clonotype showed up many times. The chain carries TRBV11-3 and TRBJ2-2; D uncertain. The CDR3 length is 13 residues. Germline V lookup: CDR1 SGHNT, CDR2 YENEEA. Deletions cut 5 bases from V and 6 bases from J, with 10 bases between. The DNA of the CDR3 is TGTGCCAGCAGCCTCACTTGGTCCGGGGAGCTGTTTTTT. Protein: CASSLTWSGELFF.

This clonotype was detected only once. The chain uses TRBV5-5 and TRBJ2-1, with 13 bases aligning to TRBD2. The CDR3 has 15 residues. Germline lookup yields CDR1 SGHKS and CDR2 YYEKEE (reference sequence). Trimming removed 4 bases from V and 6 bases from J; junction bases left unmatched: 4. The CDR3 is CASSRTSGSPNEQFF. The DNA of the CDR3 is TGTGCCAGCAGCCGGACTAGCGGGAGTCCCAATGAGCAGTTCTTC.

This clonotype showed up many times. The rearrangement joins TRBV6-5 to TRBJ2-2; D remains ambiguous. V shed 2 bases and J shed 6 bases, with 7 bases lying between them. This CDR3 has 13 amino acids. CDR1 and CDR2 (germline): MNHEY, SVGAGI. The CDR3 protein is CASSYGPSGELFF. CDR3 coding DNA: TGTGCCAGCAGTTACGGCCCTTCCGGGGAGCTGTTTTTT.

The V and J genes are TRBV19 and TRBJ1-5, with D possibly matching TRBD1 (5 bases). Germline-derived CDR1 and CDR2 are LNHDA and SQIVND (reference sequence). The ends were cut back, 5 bases at V and 3 bases at J, with 14 bases in the middle. CDR3 size: 15 residues. The DNA for the CDR3 is TGTGCCAGTAGTGCAGTAACAGGTAACAATCAGCCCCAGCATTTT. Translation gives CASSAVTGNNQPQHF.

This chain joins TRBV19 and TRBJ1-4; TRBD1 might be the D (5 bases). CDR1 is LNHDA and CDR2 is SQIVND in the germline V gene (reference sequence). The CDR3 is made up of 15 amino acids. Trimming shortened V by 3 bases and J by 4 bases, and 12 bases separated the two germline ends. The DNA for the CDR3 is TGTGCCAGTAGTATTGGGACGGCGTTTAATGAAAAACTGTTTTTT. It is translated as CASSIGTAFNEKLFF.

The J gene is TRBJ1-1, the V gene TRBV6-5; D possibly corresponds to TRBD1 (5 bases). The CDR3 is 14 amino acids. The germline V and J ends were trimmed by 0 bases and 5 bases, with 10 bases remaining between them. Germline CDR1 MNHEY, CDR2 SVGAGI. DNA of the CDR3: TGTGCCAGCAGTTACTCGGGGGGTTGGACTGAAGCTTTCTTT. Amino acid sequence: CASSYSGGWTEAFF.

J is TRBJ2-3 and V is TRBV7-9; 8 bases are shared with TRBD2. Looked up from germline, CDR1 is SEHNR and CDR2 is FQNEAQ (reference sequence). The CDR3 runs to 15 residues. The V gene end was trimmed by 5 bases and the J gene end by 6 bases; junction bases not matched to a gene: 10. CDR3 coding DNA: TGTGCCAGCAGCCTCGGGACTAGGCTGGCGGATACGCAGTATTTT. Amino acids: CASSLGTRLADTQYF.

The genes are TRBV9 and TRBJ2-1, with D possibly matching TRBD2 (6 bases). V lost 2 bases and J 7 bases, leaving 13 bases between the germline ends. Germline values: CDR1 SGDLS, CDR2 YYNGEE. This CDR3 spans 14 amino acids. The CDR3 DNA sequence: TGTGCCAGCAGCGTGGATTCGGGAGTGAATGAGCAGTTCTTC. It encodes CASSVDSGVNEQFF.

Remarks on this clonotype: The junction and the germline gene differ at one end; a read error may be behind it. This chain joins TRBV7-2 and TRBJ1-5; 7 nucleotides align to TRBD1. This CDR3 is built from 15 residues. The germline CDR1 and CDR2 sequences are SGHTA and FQGNSA. DNA for the CDR3: TGTGCCAGCAGCTACGCCGGGACAGCTAATCAGTCCCAGCATTTT. It encodes CASSYAGTANQSQHF.

There are many counts of this clonotype. The genes are TRBV5-5 and TRBJ1-1, with 8 bases that match TRBD1. J was trimmed by 0 bases and V by 4 bases; bases with no gene match: 11. In germline, CDR1 is SGHKS, CDR2 YYEKEE (reference sequence). This CDR3 is 17 amino acids long. The CDR3 is CASSLPGQAFMNTEAFF. CDR3 sequence (DNA): TGTGCCAGCAGCCTCCCGGGACAGGCTTTTATGAACACTGAAGCTTTCTTT.

This clonotype appeared many times. The chain is built from TRBV5-1 and TRBJ2-7; D assignment may be TRBD1 or TRBD2 (5 bases each). This CDR3 comprises 14 residues. Germline assignment: CDR1 SGHRS and CDR2 YFSETQ. V was trimmed by 1 base and J by 1 base, leaving 9 bases between them. CDR3 amino acids: CASSLTWGSYEQYF. The CDR3 nucleotides are TGCGCCAGCAGCTTGACTTGGGGGTCCTACGAGCAGTACTTC.